The source of this TCR beta chain is a study of OX40 agonist ivuxolimab in advanced cancers. On the study more broadly: Ivuxolimab, which is an agonistic anti-OX40 (CD134) antibody, was administered to the patients. Patients assigned to dose escalation were diagnosed with hepatocellular carcinoma, melanoma, renal cell or head and neck cancer.

TCRdb keeps only in-frame clones here, not all; method: immunoSEQ multiplex PCR. The sample includes about 50,000 clones, roughly 84% of them seen just once. The V end lost 5 bases, the J end lost 7 bases, and 12 bases lay between the germline ends. The CDR3 contains 12 residues. CDR1 and CDR2 from the germline V gene are MNHEY and SMNVEV (reference sequence). The source is an adult with an advanced solid tumor such as melanoma, head and neck, liver or kidney cancer. Sequences were derived from CD4+ or CD8+ T cells sorted from blood, sampled in a trial of the OX40 agonist ivuxolimab. This chain connects TRBV27 to TRBJ2-7; maybe TRBD1 (6 bases). The CDR3 loop reads CASSTGHGEQYF. CDR3 coding DNA: TGTGCCAGCAGTACAGGGCATGGGGAGCAGTACTTC.